This entry describes one T cell receptor beta chain. The antigen is not known. The time point denotes: week 47, end of study. The study gave 300 ug of mutant IDH1 20-mer peptide per vaccine dose, with topical imiquimod. This entry is derived from a study of a mutant IDH1 vaccine in newly diagnosed glioma. Background on the study: The earlier regimen, radiotherapy, temozolomide, or both, was most often both.

This CDR3 has 14 amino acids. From germline, CDR1 is SGHKS and CDR2 YYEKEE (reference sequence). V lost 4 bases, J lost 8 bases, and 15 bases lay in between. TCRdb keeps only in-frame clones here, not all; method: immunoSEQ multiplex PCR. This table has 45,000 to 65,000 clones, almost 65% appearing once. The sequence was collected from a man in his forties with glioma. Some clones in this sample may be carry-over from other donors' samples. Sequenced here: peripheral blood mononuclear cells (PBMCs), sampled from a glioma patient whose treatment included an IDH1 peptide vaccine. The chain has TRBV5-5 and TRBJ1-4; D remains unclear. In DNA form, the CDR3 reads TGTGCCAGCAGCAGAGAGGACCGCCGGGAAAAACTGTTTTTT. Encoded protein: CASSREDRREKLFF.